A selection of T cell receptor beta chains follows, all from one sample in a study of blood T cell repertoires in COVID-19. TCRdb keeps only in-frame clones here, not all; method: immunoSEQ multiplex PCR. The data hold 350,000 or so clones, with approximately 89% observed a single time. What was sequenced was peripheral blood. The receptors come from a woman between 25 and 40 years old with COVID-19, enrolled during active disease. CDR3s include the opening cysteine and the closing phenylalanine or tryptophan. Fields, in order: clone size, CDR3 length, J gene, D gene, V gene, CDR3 DNA, CDR3 protein. D genes are given only for firm matches. Size values are once, few and many counts, or a class for expanded clones, and some rows have none.

>few|16|TRBJ2-6|NA|TRBV19
TGTGCCAGTAGTATATCAGGGGCCCCTGGGGCCAACGTCCTGACTTTC
CASSISGAPGANVLTF
>NA|15|TRBJ2-5|TRBD2|TRBV13
TGTGCCAGCAGCTTGACTAGCGGGCCCCAAGAGACCCAGTACTTC
CASSLTSGPQETQYF
>NA|15|TRBJ2-5|TRBD2|TRBV18
TGTGCCAGCTTTACGGGAGGTAGCGGGAGGAAGACCCAGTACTTC
CASFTGGSGRKTQYF
>NA|16|TRBJ2-3|TRBD2|TRBV19
TGTGCCAGTACCTCTGAGGGAGCGGGAGTTAAGCATACGCAGTATTTT
CASTSEGAGVKHTQYF
>NA|17|TRBJ2-7|TRBD1|TRBV3-1/TRBV3-2
TGTGCCAGCAGCCAAGTAAAGCCCGGGACAGAGTCCTACGAGCAGTACTTC
CASSQVKPGTESYEQYF
>NA|15|TRBJ1-2|TRBD1|TRBV6-6
TGTGCCAGCAGTTACTTAAGGACAGGCAGCTATGGCTACACCTTC
CASSYLRTGSYGYTF
>NA|14|TRBJ2-7|NA|TRBV7-8
TGTGCCAGCAGCTTGCCGGGGGTCTCCTACGAGCAGTACTTC
CASSLPGVSYEQYF
>NA|14|TRBJ2-7|NA|TRBV3-1/TRBV3-2
TGTGCCAGCAGCCAAGCTCTAGCTCGTGGCGAGCAGTACTTC
CASSQALARGEQYF
>once|15|TRBJ2-4|NA|TRBV11-2
TGTGCCAGCAGCCCCTCTGTCCTAGCCAAAAACATTCAGTACTTC
CASSPSVLAKNIQYF
>NA|16|TRBJ2-3|TRBD2|TRBV13
TGTGCCAGCAGCCCGGGGACTAGCCCCGGTACAGATACGCAGTATTTT
CASSPGTSPGTDTQYF
>NA|18|TRBJ2-3|TRBD2|TRBV6-6
TGTGCCAGCAGTCCGAGGGGACGACTAGCGCTGAACACAGATACGCAGTATTTT
CASSPRGRLALNTDTQYF
>NA|13|TRBJ2-7|NA|TRBV12-3/TRBV12-4
TGTGCCAGCAGTTCGCCCCCCGCGCTCGAGCAGTACTTC
CASSSPPALEQYF